This TCR beta chain stems from a study of shared clonotypes between healthy human individuals. Per the germline V gene, CDR1 is SEHNR and CDR2 is FQNEAQ (reference sequence). J lost 4 bases, V lost 2 bases, and 7 bases had no gene match. The CDR3 sequence is 16 residues long. Whole-study results and caveats: Naive CD4 clonotypes were shared across several donors at about 5%.

Assay used: immunoSEQ multiplex PCR; TCRdb lists only in-frame clones, some missing. The sample has hundreds of thousands of clones, almost 97% seen once. Adults of Caucasian background living in Nashville, Tennessee made up all donors. Subsets obtained from CD4+ cells comprised CD45RA+ naive and CD45RA-negative memory cells. A note on this clone: What it binds is not known.

The chain combines TRBV7-9 with TRBJ2-1; TRBD1 agrees at 8 bases. This receptor was taken from a woman aged 30 to 39 in good health. The sequencing input was naive CD4+ T cells sorted from blood. Documented subset: CD45RA+ positively selected. Written as DNA, the CDR3 is TGTGCCAGCAGCTTACAAGCCAGGGGGCCTTACAATGAGCAGTTCTTC. Translating it yields CASSLQARGPYNEQFF.